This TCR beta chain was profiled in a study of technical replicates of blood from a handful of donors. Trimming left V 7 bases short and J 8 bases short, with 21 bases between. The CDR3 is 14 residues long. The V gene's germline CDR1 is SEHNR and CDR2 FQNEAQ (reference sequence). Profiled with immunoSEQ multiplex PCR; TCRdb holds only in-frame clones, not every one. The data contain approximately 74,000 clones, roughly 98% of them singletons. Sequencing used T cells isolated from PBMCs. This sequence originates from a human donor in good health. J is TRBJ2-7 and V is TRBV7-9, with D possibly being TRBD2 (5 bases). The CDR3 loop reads CASTWGLARLQQYF. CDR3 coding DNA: TGTGCCAGCACCTGGGGTCTAGCCAGGTTGCAGCAGTACTTC.